The rows below give T cell receptor beta chains drawn from one sample of a study of shared clonotypes between healthy human individuals. Some clones are missing from TCRdb's copy, which holds only in-frame ones; the method was immunoSEQ multiplex PCR. The data contain millions of clones, 90% to 95% of them singletons. What was sequenced was naive CD4+ T cells sorted from blood. The source is a man aged 18 to 30 in good health. Both conserved end residues are part of each CDR3. The D gene is left open where the match is weak. A clone size is listed for some rows: how often the clone was seen (once, few, many), or a class if it is expanded.

CDR3 DNA | CDR3 protein | V gene | D gene | clone size | J gene | CDR3 length
TGTGCCAGTAGTGCCGGGACAGGGGATGGTCAGCCCCAGCATTTT | CASSAGTGDGQPQHF | TRBV19 | TRBD1 | - | TRBJ1-5 | 15
TGCGCCAGCAGTGAGAGGACAAATACAGAGCAGTTCTTC | CASSERTNTEQFF | TRBV10-1 | - | - | TRBJ2-1 | 13
TGTGCCAGCAGCCCCGAACTAGCGGCCTACAATGAGCAGTTCTTC | CASSPELAAYNEQFF | TRBV5-4 | TRBD2 | once | TRBJ2-1 | 15
TGCGCCAGCAGCTTGAATGGCGGGGCGTTGGACACCGGGGAGCTGTTTTTT | CASSLNGGALDTGELFF | TRBV5-1 | - | - | TRBJ2-2 | 17
TGTGCCATCAGTGAGTCAGCCGGGAGGACCTACGAGCAGTACTTC | CAISESAGRTYEQYF | TRBV10-3 | TRBD2 | - | TRBJ2-7 | 15
TGTGCCAGCAGCTGGGACCAGCGATCACCCCTCCACTTT | CASSWDQRSPLHF | TRBV5-4 | - | - | TRBJ1-6 | 13
TGTGCCAGCAGCTTGGTCGGACAGGCGGGTACGCAGTATTTT | CASSLVGQAGTQYF | TRBV5-6 | TRBD1 | - | TRBJ2-3 | 14
TGTGCCAGCAGCTTAAGGAGGGGGAATGAAAAACTGTTTTTT | CASSLRRGNEKLFF | TRBV7-9 | - | once | TRBJ1-4 | 14
TGTGCCAGCATCGTAGGAGGCGCAGGCTACACCTTC | CASIVGGAGYTF | TRBV2 | - | - | TRBJ1-2 | 12
TGTGCCATCAGTGAGTCGGGACTAGCAGCGGGCACAGATACGCAGTATTTT | CAISESGLAAGTDTQYF | TRBV10-3 | TRBD2 | once | TRBJ2-3 | 17
TGCGCCAGCAGGGATGGGGGGGGCCGTGGGGCCAACGTCCTGACTTTC | CASRDGGGRGANVLTF | TRBV23-1 | - | - | TRBJ2-6 | 16
TGTGCCAGCAGCAGGAGGGGTGGGAACACTGAAGCTTTCTTT | CASSRRGGNTEAFF | TRBV7-9 | - | - | TRBJ1-1 | 14
TGTGCCATCTCGAAGCGGGATTTCCCCTACAATGAGCAGTTCTTC | CAISKRDFPYNEQFF | TRBV6-4 | TRBD2 | - | TRBJ2-1 | 15
TGTGCCAGCAGAAGGACCACCGGGGAGCTGTTTTTT | CASRRTTGELFF | TRBV6-5 | - | few | TRBJ2-2 | 12
TGTGCCATCAGTGAGGAAAAAACGCGGAATTCACCCCTCCACTTT | CAISEEKTRNSPLHF | TRBV10-3 | - | few | TRBJ1-6 | 15
TGTGCCAGCAGCCCAGCCTGGAGCGGCCCCCAAGAGACCCAGTACTTC | CASSPAWSGPQETQYF | TRBV7-9 | - | once | TRBJ2-5 | 16
TGTGCCAGCAGCAACCTAGGGGACAGGGGGCGAGGAAGCAATCAGCCCCAGCATTTT | CASSNLGDRGRGSNQPQHF | TRBV11-2 | TRBD1 | - | TRBJ1-5 | 19
TGTGCCAGCAGCTTAGGGGTTTACGGGGAGCTGTTTTTT | CASSLGVYGELFF | TRBV11-1 | - | once | TRBJ2-2 | 13
TGTGCCAGCAGCCCTGCAGGGCGACACACTGAAGCTTTCTTT | CASSPAGRHTEAFF | TRBV14 | - | few | TRBJ1-1 | 14
TGTGCCAGCAGCCAAGATAGACGCCTAACAACGGACTATGGCTACACCTTC | CASSQDRRLTTDYGYTF | TRBV4-2 | - | - | TRBJ1-2 | 17
TGTGCCAGCTCACCACCCGACAGGGTCTCCTACAATGAGCAGTTCTTC | CASSPPDRVSYNEQFF | TRBV18 | TRBD1 | - | TRBJ2-1 | 16
TGTGCCAGCAGTTTACCCCCACCTTATCTTTCCTACGAGCAGTACTTC | CASSLPPPYLSYEQYF | TRBV28 | - | - | TRBJ2-7 | 16
TGTGCCAGCAGTTACCCGGACAGGGGGTACGAGCAGTACTTC | CASSYPDRGYEQYF | TRBV6-6 | TRBD1 | - | TRBJ2-7 | 14
TGTGCCAGCAGCTTTGGGGCAGAGAATCAGCCCCAGCATTTT | CASSFGAENQPQHF | TRBV5-5 | - | - | TRBJ1-5 | 14
TGTGCCAGCAGCTTGTGGGGAGAAGAGACCCAGTACTTC | CASSLWGEETQYF | TRBV5-5 | - | - | TRBJ2-5 | 13
TGTGCCAGCAGTTACGGGGGCGCAACTAATGAAAAACTGTTTTTT | CASSYGGATNEKLFF | TRBV6-5 | - | - | TRBJ1-4 | 15
TGTGCCAGCAGTTCACAGGGGAATCAGCCCCAGCATTTT | CASSSQGNQPQHF | TRBV6-5 | TRBD1 | - | TRBJ1-5 | 13
TGTGCCAGCAGCCCGACTAGCACAGATACGCAGTATTTT | CASSPTSTDTQYF | TRBV28 | - | - | TRBJ2-3 | 13
TGTGCCAGCAGCTTGGTAGGGGCGGATCAGCCCCAGCATTTT | CASSLVGADQPQHF | TRBV5-5 | - | - | TRBJ1-5 | 14
TGCGCCAGCAGCCAGACTTCTAACACCGGGGAGCTGTTTTTT | CASSQTSNTGELFF | TRBV4-3 | - | - | TRBJ2-2 | 14
TGTGCCAGCAGCCCGGTTTTTAAAGAGACCCAGTACTTC | CASSPVFKETQYF | TRBV5-6 | - | - | TRBJ2-5 | 13
TGTGCCAGCAGCCGGGACAGGGGGCCCGGAAACACCATATATTTT | CASSRDRGPGNTIYF | TRBV7-2 | TRBD1 | - | TRBJ1-3 | 15
TGTGCCAGCAGTTACTCTTTCGAGCTTCATTACGAGCAGTACTTC | CASSYSFELHYEQYF | TRBV6-5 | - | - | TRBJ2-7 | 15
TGCGCCAGCAGCTTAGGGGGAGGCGGCACTGAAGCTTTCTTT | CASSLGGGGTEAFF | TRBV5-1 | - | - | TRBJ1-1 | 14
TGTGCCAGCTCACCGGGGACGGCCTACGAGCAGTACTTC | CASSPGTAYEQYF | TRBV18 | - | - | TRBJ2-7 | 13
TGTGCCAGCAGCCCTACAGGGAATTATGGCTACACCTTC | CASSPTGNYGYTF | TRBV5-5 | - | - | TRBJ1-2 | 13
TGTGCCATCAGGGGGCAGGGTTTCTCCTACGAGCAGTACTTC | CAIRGQGFSYEQYF | TRBV10-3 | - | - | TRBJ2-7 | 14
TGTGCCAGCAGTTACTCGATTGAGGGGCAGCCCCAGCATTTT | CASSYSIEGQPQHF | TRBV6-5 | - | few | TRBJ1-5 | 14
TGTGCCAGCAGCCCTGGACAGTCCTCCTACGAGCAGTACTTC | CASSPGQSSYEQYF | TRBV5-4 | - | - | TRBJ2-7 | 14
TGTGCCAGCAGAGACGACAGGCTAGCCAAAAACATTCAGTACTTC | CASRDDRLAKNIQYF | TRBV2 | - | - | TRBJ2-4 | 15
TGTGCCAGCAGCTTGGACGGACTAGCGGGACGTGAGCAGTACTTC | CASSLDGLAGREQYF | TRBV5-6 | TRBD2 | - | TRBJ2-7 | 15